This is a list of T cell receptor beta chains from one sample in a study of T cell responses to AZD1222 COVID-19 vaccine. The repertoire was sequenced with immunoSEQ multiplex PCR; TCRdb's copy has only in-frame clones and lacks some. This sample has under 130,000 clones, with roughly 90% found just once. Sequencing used peripheral blood, obtained on day 0 of AZD1222 vaccination. The receptors originated from an adult in good health. Each CDR3 is given with its conserved first and last residue.

>TRBV11-2
CASSFNHQETQYF
>TRBV4-1
CASSQDLNEQFF
>TRBV7-3
CASSLNGGDYNEQFF
>TRBV6-2/TRBV6-3
CASSYSDEQYF
>TRBV7-3
CASSFRASGNTEAFF
>TRBV30
CAWSVGRATNEKLFF
>TRBV9
CASSVEQGGKTEAFF
>TRBV12-3/TRBV12-4
CASKQGPGELFF
>TRBV19
CASSTTGVSSYEQYF
>TRBV24-1
CATSDNGPTDTQYF
>TRBV18
CASSPEHNEQFF
>TRBV15
CATRLAGEQFF